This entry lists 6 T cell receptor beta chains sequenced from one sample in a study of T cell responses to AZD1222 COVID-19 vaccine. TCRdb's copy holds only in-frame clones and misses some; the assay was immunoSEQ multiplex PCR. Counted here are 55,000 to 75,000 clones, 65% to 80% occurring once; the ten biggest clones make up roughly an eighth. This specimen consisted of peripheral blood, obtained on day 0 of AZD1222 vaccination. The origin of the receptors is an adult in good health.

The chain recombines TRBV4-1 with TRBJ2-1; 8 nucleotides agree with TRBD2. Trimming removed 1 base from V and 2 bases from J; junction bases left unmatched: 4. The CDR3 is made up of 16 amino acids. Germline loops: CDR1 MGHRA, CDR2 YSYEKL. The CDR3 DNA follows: TGCGCCAGCAGCCAAGGTCTGCGGGGGGCCTACAATGAGCAGTTCTTC. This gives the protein CASSQGLRGAYNEQFF.

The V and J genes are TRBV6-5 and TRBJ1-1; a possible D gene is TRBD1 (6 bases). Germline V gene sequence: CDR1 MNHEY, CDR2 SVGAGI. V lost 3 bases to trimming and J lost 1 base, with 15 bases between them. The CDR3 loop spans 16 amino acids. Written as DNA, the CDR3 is TGTGCCAGCAGTTATTTGACAGGATTCGAGAACACTGAAGCTTTCTTT. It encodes CASSYLTGFENTEAFF.

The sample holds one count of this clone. As DNA, the CDR3 is TGTGCCAGTAGTATAAAGGCTCAGGGGGCGGTCTACGAGCAGTACTTC. It is translated as CASSIKAQGAVYEQYF. The rearrangement links TRBV19 to TRBJ2-7; 8 nucleotides line up with TRBD1. The CDR3 has 16 amino acids. V dropped 2 bases and J dropped 3; count of bases not matched to a gene: 9. Germline CDR1 LNHDA, CDR2 SQIVND (reference sequence).

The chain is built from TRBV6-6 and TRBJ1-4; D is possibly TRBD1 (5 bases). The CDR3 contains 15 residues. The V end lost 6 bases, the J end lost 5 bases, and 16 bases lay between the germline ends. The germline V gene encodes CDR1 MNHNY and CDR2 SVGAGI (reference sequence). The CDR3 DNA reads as TGTGCCAGCAGCCTAAAGCGGGGGGTAAATGAAAAACTGTTTTTT. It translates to CASSLKRGVNEKLFF.

The CDR3 protein is CASSQLRGFPATNEKLFF. In DNA form, the CDR3 reads TGTGCCAGCAGCCAACTCAGGGGGTTCCCTGCAACTAATGAAAAACTGTTTTTT. The chain has TRBV3-1 (or the pseudogene TRBV3-2) and TRBJ1-4; 7 bases agree with TRBD1. The CDR3 spans 18 residues. The V gene's germline CDR1 is LGHDT and CDR2 YNNKEL (reference sequence). Trimming removed 2 bases from V and 0 bases from J; junction bases left unmatched: 9.

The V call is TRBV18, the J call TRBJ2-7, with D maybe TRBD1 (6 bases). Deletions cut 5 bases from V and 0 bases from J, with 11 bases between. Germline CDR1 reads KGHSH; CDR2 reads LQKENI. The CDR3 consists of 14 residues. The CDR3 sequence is CASSKTDSSYEQYF. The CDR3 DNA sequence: TGTGCCAGCTCAAAAACGGACAGCTCCTACGAGCAGTACTTC.